The 11 T cell receptor beta chains reported below all come from one sample, sequenced in a study of beta chain features in type 1 diabetes. Expressed TCRB transcripts were sequenced because the entire RNA isolate underwent reverse transcription. Measured with immunoSEQ multiplex PCR; TCRdb has only the in-frame clones, and not every one. Of about 260,000 clones listed, around 68% were seen once; the top ten hold approximately 0.05%. Sequencing used naive CD4+ T cells from blood. The receptors here all came from a man aged 25-45 years in good health.

The chain employs TRBV30 and TRBJ2-5; unclear D gene. This CDR3 region has 13 residues. The germline CDR1 and CDR2 sequences are GTSNPN and SVGIG (reference sequence). The V gene lost 3 bases and the J gene lost 5 bases, with 13 bases spanning the gap. The CDR3 is CAWRGSSAETQYF. The CDR3 DNA reads TGTGCCTGGAGAGGGTCTAGTGCGGAGACCCAGTACTTC.

This chain uses TRBV30 with TRBJ1-2, with D possibly being TRBD1 (6 bases). There are 15 residues in the CDR3. The germline V gene has CDR1 GTSNPN and CDR2 SVGIG (reference sequence). Trimming stripped 0 bases from V and 4 bases from J, with 15 bases between. The CDR3 sequence is CAWSVSRGSLYGYTF. CDR3 in DNA: TGTGCCTGGAGTGTTTCGAGGGGGAGCCTCTATGGCTACACCTTC.

This clone occurred once. V gene TRBV30 combines with J gene TRBJ1-1; D may be TRBD1 (6 bases). The V end was cut by 0 bases, the J end by 10 bases, with 12 bases between. This CDR3 is 12 amino acids long. Looked up from germline, CDR1 is GTSNPN and CDR2 is SVGIG (reference sequence). CDR3 DNA sequence: TGTGCCTGGAGTGTACAGGGCCGGGGAGCTTTCTTT. It is translated as CAWSVQGRGAFF.

The gene calls are TRBV29-1 and TRBJ2-3, with TRBD1 matching 9 bases. The trim removed 7 bases at V and 5 bases at J, leaving 10 bases unmatched. Germline V gene data show CDR1 as SQVTM and CDR2 as ANQGSEA. CDR3 length equals 14 residues. In DNA, the CDR3 is TGCAGCGCGGAGGACAGGGGCCGGCGAGATACGCAGTATTTT. This codes for CSAEDRGRRDTQYF.

This chain connects TRBV7-8 to TRBJ2-3; the D gene is possibly TRBD2 (6 bases). The CDR3 consists of 18 residues. Per germline, CDR1 SGHVS and CDR2 FQNEAQ. The germline V and J ends were trimmed by 4 bases and 2 bases, with 22 bases remaining between them. CDR3 loop: CASSSPPSSGRSTDTQYF. Written as DNA, the CDR3 is TGTGCCAGCAGCTCGCCCCCCTCGAGCGGGCGCTCCACAGATACGCAGTATTTT.

The CDR3 region is CASSGSGRTYEQYF. CDR3 in DNA: TGTGCCAGCAGCGGTAGCGGGAGGACCTACGAGCAGTACTTC. V and J are TRBV9 and TRBJ2-7; 10 bases fit TRBD2. Germline loops: CDR1 SGDLS, CDR2 YYNGEE. J gave up 2 bases and V 3 bases, and 2 bases lay outside the gene matches. The CDR3 has 14 amino acids.

This chain joins TRBV9 and TRBJ2-7; 8 bases fit TRBD2. Germline loops: CDR1 SGDLS, CDR2 YYNGEE. Trimming took 2 bases from V and 1 from J; bases not matched to a gene: 2. The CDR3 has 14 residues. This CDR3 reads CASSVTSVSYEQYF. The CDR3 DNA reads TGTGCCAGCAGCGTGACTAGCGTGTCCTACGAGCAGTACTTC. The variable domain in full, completed from reference TRBV9 and TRBJ2-7, reads DSGVTQTPKHLITATGQRVTLRCSPRSGDLSVYWYQQSLDQGLQFLIQYYNGEERAKGNILERFSAQQFPDLHSELNLSSLELGDSALYFCASSVTSVSYEQYFGPGTRLTVT.

This chain uses TRBV7-2 with TRBJ2-5, with unresolved D. The CDR3 consists of 11 residues. Trimming removed 7 bases at V and 4 bases at J, with 7 bases between. Germline V gives CDR1 SGHTA, CDR2 FQGNSA. CDR3 loop: CASTLLETQYF. The DNA for the CDR3 is TGTGCCAGCACCCTCCTAGAGACCCAGTACTTC.

The V call is TRBV30, the J call TRBJ1-2; no clear D. The V gene's germline CDR1 is GTSNPN and CDR2 SVGIG (reference sequence). V was trimmed by 2 bases and J by 2 bases, leaving 6 bases between them. This CDR3 is 12 amino acids long. The CDR3: CAWSLRNYGYTF. For the CDR3, the DNA is TGTGCCTGGAGTCTGAGGAACTATGGCTACACCTTC.

The V and J genes are TRBV30 and TRBJ1-1; maybe TRBD1 (6 bases). Germline V gene lookup returns CDR1 GTSNPN and CDR2 SVGIG (reference sequence). V lost 3 bases, J lost 9 bases, and 20 bases lay in between. CDR3 length: 14 residues. CDR3: CAWRPNGGASKAFF. The CDR3 DNA follows: TGTGCCTGGAGGCCAAACGGGGGGGCGAGTAAAGCTTTCTTT.

J is TRBJ1-2 and V is TRBV9; a weak D match, TRBD1 (5 bases). Germline CDR1 is SGDLS and CDR2 is YYNGEE. The CDR3 sequence is 13 residues long. The V gene lost 0 bases and the J gene lost 8 bases, with 11 bases spanning the gap. The CDR3 here is CASSVGVGDGYTF. In nucleotides, the CDR3 is TGTGCCAGCAGCGTAGGAGTAGGGGACGGCTACACCTTC.